This T cell receptor beta chain was recovered during a study of Graves' ophthalmopathy and Graves' hyperthyroidism. At least ten counts were recorded for this clonotype. V lost 6 bases and J 3 bases, leaving 11 bases between the germline ends. There are 12 residues in the CDR3. Germline CDR1 SQVTM, CDR2 ANQGSEA. The PBMCs used were ones drawn from approximately 9.9 ml of fresh peripheral blood. The sequenced template was RNA, covering the TCR beta CDR3 region. Scientists carried out first-round RT-PCR using HTBI primers and then a second-round multiplex PCR. TCRdb reprocessed the multiplex PCR reads via MiXCR and lists one record per CDR3 protein. Of around 340,000 distinct CDR3 sequences in the sample, around a sixth were seen once.

The V gene is TRBV29-1, the J gene TRBJ1-1; D not resolved. The sample taken for sequencing was peripheral blood. This sequence originates from an adult man with Graves' ophthalmopathy. The CDR3 sequence: CSVGRGDTEAFF. The CDR3 DNA reads TGCAGCGTCGGACGCGGGGACACTGAAGCTTTCTTT.